This TCR beta chain was identified in a study of T cell responses to AZD1222 COVID-19 vaccine. Findings and limits, study-wide: Per reports, nearly half of all spike-specific TCRs target regions that are unmutated in variants. The donors showed a predominance of white British ancestry and of females, with possible underestimation of clonal diversity. Following two doses of AZD1222, Spike-specific TCR breadth and depth rose.

CDR3 size: 15 residues. Trimming removed 6 bases from V and 0 bases from J, with 12 bases in between. Per germline, CDR1 SGHAT and CDR2 FQNNGV. TCRdb keeps only in-frame clones here, not all; method: immunoSEQ multiplex PCR. The table shows about 120,000 clones, with 88% occurring only once. In the case of this clone: The antigen is undetermined.

Sequenced here: peripheral blood, sampled on day 0 of AZD1222 vaccination. This chain connects TRBV11-2 to TRBJ2-1, with a tentative D call TRBD1 (6 bases). This sequence was found in an adult in good health. The CDR3 region has the DNA TGTGCCAGCAGTTTTACAGGGATCTCCTACAATGAGCAGTTCTTC. Translation: CASSFTGISYNEQFF.